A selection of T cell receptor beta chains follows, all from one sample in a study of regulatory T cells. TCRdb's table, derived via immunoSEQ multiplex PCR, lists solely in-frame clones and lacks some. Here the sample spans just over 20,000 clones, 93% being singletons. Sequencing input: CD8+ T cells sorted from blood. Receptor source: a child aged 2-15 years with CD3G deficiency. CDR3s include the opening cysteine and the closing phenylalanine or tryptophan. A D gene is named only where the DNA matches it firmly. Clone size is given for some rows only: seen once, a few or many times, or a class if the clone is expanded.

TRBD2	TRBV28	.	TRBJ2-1	CASSFVGVRGGRFIHEQFF	TGTGCCAGCAGTTTCGTAGGGGTGAGAGGCGGGAGGTTTATACATGAGCAGTTCTTC
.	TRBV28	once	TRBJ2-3	CASNHQSTDTQYF	TGTGCCAGCAACCATCAGAGCACAGATACGCAGTATTTT
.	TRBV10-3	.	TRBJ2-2	CAISEPNETGTTGELFF	TGTGCCATCAGTGAGCCCAACGAGACAGGAACTACCGGGGAGCTGTTTTTT
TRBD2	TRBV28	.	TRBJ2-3	CASSLRSGRVTDTQYF	TGTGCCAGCAGCCTTCGTAGCGGGAGGGTCACAGATACGCAGTATTTT
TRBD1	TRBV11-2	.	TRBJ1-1	CASSSVMRTGGTEAFF	TGTGCCAGCAGCTCCGTTATGAGGACAGGGGGCACTGAAGCTTTCTTT
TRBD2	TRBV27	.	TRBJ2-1	CASSPGLASEQFF	TGTGCCAGCAGCCCGGGACTAGCAAGTGAGCAGTTCTTC
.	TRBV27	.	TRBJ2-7	CASSHSLGYEQYF	TGTGCCAGCAGTCACAGCCTGGGATACGAGCAGTACTTC
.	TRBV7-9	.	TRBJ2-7	CASSLGLNEQYF	TGTGCCAGCAGCCTGGGACTTAACGAGCAGTACTTC
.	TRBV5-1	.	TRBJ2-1	CASSLGTAPLYNEQFF	TGCGCCAGCAGCTTGGGGACAGCTCCGCTCTACAATGAGCAGTTCTTC
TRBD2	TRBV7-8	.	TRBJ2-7	CASSLLAGASYEQYF	TGTGCCAGCAGTTTACTAGCGGGAGCCTCCTACGAGCAGTACTTC
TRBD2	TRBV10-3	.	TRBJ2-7	CAISDTAAGAGYEQYF	TGTGCCATCAGTGACACCGCGGCGGGAGCGGGCTACGAGCAGTACTTC
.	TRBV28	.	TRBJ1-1	CASITGGAEAFF	TGTGCCAGCATTACGGGGGGGGCTGAAGCTTTCTTT
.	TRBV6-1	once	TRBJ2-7	CASSTRDNYEQYF	TGTGCCAGCAGTACCCGGGACAACTACGAGCAGTACTTC
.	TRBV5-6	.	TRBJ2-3	CASHHFIHTDTQYF	TGTGCCAGCCATCACTTTATTCACACAGATACGCAGTATTTT
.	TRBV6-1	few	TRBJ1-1	CASSEADNTEAFF	TGTGCCAGCAGTGAGGCGGATAACACTGAAGCTTTCTTT
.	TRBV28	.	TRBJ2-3	CASSDGTDTQYF	TGTGCCAGCAGCGACGGGACAGATACGCAGTATTTT
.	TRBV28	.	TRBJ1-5	CASCRVNQPQHF	TGTGCCAGCTGCCGAGTCAATCAGCCCCAGCATTTT
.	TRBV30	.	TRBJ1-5	CAWSAGVGQPQHF	TGTGCCTGGAGTGCAGGGGTGGGCCAGCCCCAGCATTTT
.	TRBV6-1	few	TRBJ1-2	CASTNQGHPNYGYTF	TGTGCCAGCACTAATCAGGGGCACCCTAACTATGGCTACACCTTC
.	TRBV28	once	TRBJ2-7	CASSLGEKQYF	TGTGCCAGCAGTTTGGGGGAGAAGCAGTACTTC
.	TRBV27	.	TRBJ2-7	CASSLPQYYEQYF	TGTGCCAGCAGCCTTCCTCAATACTACGAGCAGTACTTC
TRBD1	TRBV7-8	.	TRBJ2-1	CASSLTSGGSYNEQFF	TGTGCCAGCAGCCTAACCTCAGGGGGCTCCTACAATGAGCAGTTCTTC
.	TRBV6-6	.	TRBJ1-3	CASSYPGGAGKNTIYF	TGTGCCAGCAGTTACCCGGGCGGTGCGGGGAAAAACACCATATATTTT